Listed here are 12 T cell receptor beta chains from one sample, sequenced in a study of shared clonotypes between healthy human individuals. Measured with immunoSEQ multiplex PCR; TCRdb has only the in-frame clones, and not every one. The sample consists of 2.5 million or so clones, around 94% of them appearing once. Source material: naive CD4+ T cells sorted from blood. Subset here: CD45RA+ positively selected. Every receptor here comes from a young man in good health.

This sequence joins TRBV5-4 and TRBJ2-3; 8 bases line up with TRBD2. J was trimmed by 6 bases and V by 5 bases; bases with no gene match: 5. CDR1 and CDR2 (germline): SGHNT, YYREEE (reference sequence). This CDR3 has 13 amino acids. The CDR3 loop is CASRLAAGDTQYF. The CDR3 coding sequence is TGTGCCAGCAGACTAGCGGCCGGGGATACGCAGTATTTT.

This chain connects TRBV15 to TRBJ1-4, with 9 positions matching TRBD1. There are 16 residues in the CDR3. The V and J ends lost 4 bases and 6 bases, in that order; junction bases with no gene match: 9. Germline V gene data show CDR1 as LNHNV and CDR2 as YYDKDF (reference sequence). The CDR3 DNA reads TGTGCCACCAGCACCAGGGACAGGGCGCTAGATGAAAAACTGTTTTTT. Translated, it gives CATSTRDRALDEKLFF.

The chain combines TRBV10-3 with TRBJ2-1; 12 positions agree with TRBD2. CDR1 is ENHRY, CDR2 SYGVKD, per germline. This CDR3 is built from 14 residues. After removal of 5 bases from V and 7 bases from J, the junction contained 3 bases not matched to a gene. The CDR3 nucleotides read TGTGCCATCAGTTCAACTAGCGGGGGGAATGAGCAGTTCTTC. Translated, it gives CAISSTSGGNEQFF.

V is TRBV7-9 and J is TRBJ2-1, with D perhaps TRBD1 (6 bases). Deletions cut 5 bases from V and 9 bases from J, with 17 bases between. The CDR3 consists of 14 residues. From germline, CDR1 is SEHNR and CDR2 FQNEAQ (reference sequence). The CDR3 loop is CASSALQGPGEQFF. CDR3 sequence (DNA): TGTGCCAGCAGCGCCTTACAGGGACCAGGTGAGCAGTTCTTC.

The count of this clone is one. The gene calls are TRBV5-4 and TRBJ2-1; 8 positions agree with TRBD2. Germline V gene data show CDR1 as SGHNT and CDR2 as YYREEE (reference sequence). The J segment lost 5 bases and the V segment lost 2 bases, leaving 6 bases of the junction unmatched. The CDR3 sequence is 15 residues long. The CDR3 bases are TGTGCCAGCAGCTTCCGACTAGCGCCGAACAATGAGCAGTTCTTC. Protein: CASSFRLAPNNEQFF.

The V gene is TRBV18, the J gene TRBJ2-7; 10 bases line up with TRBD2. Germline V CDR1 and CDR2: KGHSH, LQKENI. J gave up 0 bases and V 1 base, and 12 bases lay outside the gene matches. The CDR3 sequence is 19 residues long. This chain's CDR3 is CASSPRLAGAPESSYEQYF. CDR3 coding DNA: TGTGCCAGCTCACCACGGCTAGCGGGAGCGCCGGAAAGCTCCTACGAGCAGTACTTC.

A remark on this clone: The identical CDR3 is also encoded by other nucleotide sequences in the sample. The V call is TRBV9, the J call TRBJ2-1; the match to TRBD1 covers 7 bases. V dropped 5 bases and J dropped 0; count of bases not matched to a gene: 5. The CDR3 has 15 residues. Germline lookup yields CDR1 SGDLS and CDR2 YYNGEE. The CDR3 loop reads CASSLQGSSYNEQFF. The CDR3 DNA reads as TGTGCCAGCAGTTTACAGGGGAGCTCCTACAATGAGCAGTTCTTC.

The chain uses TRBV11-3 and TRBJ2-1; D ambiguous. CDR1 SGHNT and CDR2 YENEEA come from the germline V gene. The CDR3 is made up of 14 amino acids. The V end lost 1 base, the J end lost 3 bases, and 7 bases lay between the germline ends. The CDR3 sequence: CASSLGTVYNEQFF. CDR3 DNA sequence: TGTGCCAGCAGCTTAGGGACCGTCTACAATGAGCAGTTCTTC.

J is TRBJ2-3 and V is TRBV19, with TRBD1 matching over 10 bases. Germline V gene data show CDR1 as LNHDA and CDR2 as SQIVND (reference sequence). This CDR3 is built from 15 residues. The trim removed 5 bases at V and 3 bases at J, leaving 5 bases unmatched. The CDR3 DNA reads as TGTGCCAGTAGTGACAGGGGGCAGTCAACAGATACGCAGTATTTT. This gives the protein CASSDRGQSTDTQYF.

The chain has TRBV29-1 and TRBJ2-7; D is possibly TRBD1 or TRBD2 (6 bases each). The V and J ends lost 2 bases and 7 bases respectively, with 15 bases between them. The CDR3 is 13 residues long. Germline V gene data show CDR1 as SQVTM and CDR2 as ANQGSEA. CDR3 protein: CSVERQAAGEQYF. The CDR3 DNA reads TGCAGCGTTGAACGACAGGCTGCGGGGGAGCAGTACTTC.

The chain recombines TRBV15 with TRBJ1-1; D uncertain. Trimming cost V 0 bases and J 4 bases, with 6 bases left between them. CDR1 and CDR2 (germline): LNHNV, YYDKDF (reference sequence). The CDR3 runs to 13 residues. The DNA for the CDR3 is TGTGCCACCAGCAGAGATAGGCCCACTGAAGCTTTCTTT. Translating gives CATSRDRPTEAFF.

CDR3 residues: CASSGQGSYNEQFF. DNA for the CDR3: TGTGCCAGCAGCGGACAGGGCTCCTACAATGAGCAGTTCTTC. This chain joins TRBV11-2 and TRBJ2-1, with 8 bases lining up with TRBD1. V was pared by 5 bases and J by 0 bases, with 0 bases of the junction left unmatched. Germline V CDR1 and CDR2: SGHAT, FQNNGV. The CDR3 runs to 14 residues.